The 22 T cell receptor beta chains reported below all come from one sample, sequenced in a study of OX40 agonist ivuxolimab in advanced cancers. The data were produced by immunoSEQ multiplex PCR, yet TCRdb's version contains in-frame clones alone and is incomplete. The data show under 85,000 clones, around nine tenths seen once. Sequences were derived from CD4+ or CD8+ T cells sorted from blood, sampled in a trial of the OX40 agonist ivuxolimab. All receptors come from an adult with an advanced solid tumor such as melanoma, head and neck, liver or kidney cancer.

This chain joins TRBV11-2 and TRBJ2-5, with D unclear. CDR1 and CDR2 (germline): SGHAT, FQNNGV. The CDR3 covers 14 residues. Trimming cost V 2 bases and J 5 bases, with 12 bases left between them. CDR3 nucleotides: TGTGCCAGCAGCTTAAACCTGGTTGGTGAGACCCAGTACTTC. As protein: CASSLNLVGETQYF.

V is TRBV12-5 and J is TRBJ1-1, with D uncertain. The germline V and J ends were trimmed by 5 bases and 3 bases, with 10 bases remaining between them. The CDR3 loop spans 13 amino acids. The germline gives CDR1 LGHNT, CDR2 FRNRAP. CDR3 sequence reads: CASGIDWYTEAFF. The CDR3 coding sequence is TGTGCTAGTGGTATTGACTGGTACACTGAAGCTTTCTTT.

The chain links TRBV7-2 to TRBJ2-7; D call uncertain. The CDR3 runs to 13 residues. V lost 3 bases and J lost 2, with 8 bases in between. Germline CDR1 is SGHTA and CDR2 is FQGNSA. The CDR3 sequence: CASSFGRTYEQYF. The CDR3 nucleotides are TGTGCCAGCAGCTTCGGCAGGACCTACGAGCAGTACTTC.

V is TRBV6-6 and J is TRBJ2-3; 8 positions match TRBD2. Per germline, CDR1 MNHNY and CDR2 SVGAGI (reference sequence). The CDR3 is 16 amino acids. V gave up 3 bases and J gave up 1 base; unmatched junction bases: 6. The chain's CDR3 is CASSYRGGLGTDTQYF. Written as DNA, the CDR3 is TGTGCCAGCAGTTATCGGGGGGGGCTAGGCACAGATACGCAGTATTTT.

This CDR3 is CASSQERGLAGGAGELFF. CDR3 sequence (DNA): TGCGCCAGCAGCCAAGAACGGGGACTAGCGGGGGGTGCCGGGGAGCTGTTTTTT. The chain uses TRBV4-1 and TRBJ2-2; 15 bases are shared with TRBD2. This CDR3 region has 18 residues. Germline V gene lookup returns CDR1 MGHRA and CDR2 YSYEKL. The V and J ends lost 0 bases and 6 bases, in that order; junction bases with no gene match: 5.

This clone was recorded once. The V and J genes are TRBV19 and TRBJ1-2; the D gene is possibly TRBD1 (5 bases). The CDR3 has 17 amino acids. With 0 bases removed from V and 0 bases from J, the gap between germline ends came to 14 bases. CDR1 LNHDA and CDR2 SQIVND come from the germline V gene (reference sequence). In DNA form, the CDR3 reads TGTGCCAGTAGTATAGAAGGTCGACAGTCTTCTAACTATGGCTACACCTTC. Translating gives CASSIEGRQSSNYGYTF.

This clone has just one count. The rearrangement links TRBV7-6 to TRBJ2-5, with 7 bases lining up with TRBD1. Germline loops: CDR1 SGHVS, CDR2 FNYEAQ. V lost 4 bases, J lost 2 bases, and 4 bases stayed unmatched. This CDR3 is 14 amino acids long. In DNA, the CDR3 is TGTGCCAGCAGCTCAAGGGGGCGGCAAGAGACCCAGTACTTC. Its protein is CASSSRGRQETQYF.

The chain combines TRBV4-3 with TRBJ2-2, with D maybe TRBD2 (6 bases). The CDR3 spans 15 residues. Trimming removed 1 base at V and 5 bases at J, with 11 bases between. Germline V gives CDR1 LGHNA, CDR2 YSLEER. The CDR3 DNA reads TGCGCCAGCAGCCAAGCTGGGGCGGGGACCGGGGAGCTGTTTTTT. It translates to CASSQAGAGTGELFF.

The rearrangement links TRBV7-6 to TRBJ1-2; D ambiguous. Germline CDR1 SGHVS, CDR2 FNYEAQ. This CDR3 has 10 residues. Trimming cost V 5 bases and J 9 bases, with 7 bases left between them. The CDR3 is CASSPRSYTF. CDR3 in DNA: TGTGCCAGCAGCCCCCGTAGCTACACCTTC.

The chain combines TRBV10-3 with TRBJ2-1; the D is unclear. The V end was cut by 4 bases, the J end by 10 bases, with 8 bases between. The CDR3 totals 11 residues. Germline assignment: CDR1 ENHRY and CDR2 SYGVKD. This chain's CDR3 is CAISARSEQFF. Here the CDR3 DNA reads TGTGCCATCAGTGCAAGGTCGGAGCAGTTCTTC.

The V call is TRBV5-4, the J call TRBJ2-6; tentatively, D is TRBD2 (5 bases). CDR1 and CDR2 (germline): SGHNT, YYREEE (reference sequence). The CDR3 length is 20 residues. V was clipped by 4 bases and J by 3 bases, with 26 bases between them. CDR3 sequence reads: CASSASSWTRQSGGANVLTF. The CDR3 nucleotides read TGTGCCAGCAGCGCGTCGTCATGGACTCGACAAAGTGGTGGGGCCAACGTCCTGACTTTC.

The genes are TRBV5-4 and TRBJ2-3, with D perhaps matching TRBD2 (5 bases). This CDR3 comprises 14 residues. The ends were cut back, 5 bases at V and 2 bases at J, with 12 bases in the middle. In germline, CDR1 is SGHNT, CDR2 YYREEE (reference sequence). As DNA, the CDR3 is TGTGCCAGCAGAGAGGGTACCTTCACAGATACGCAGTATTTT. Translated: CASREGTFTDTQYF. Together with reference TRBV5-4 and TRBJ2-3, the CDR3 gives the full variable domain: ETGVTQSPTHLIKTRGQQVTLRCSSQSGHNTVSWYQQALGQGPQFIFQYYREEENGRGNFPPRFSGLQFPNYSSELNVNALELDDSALYLCASREGTFTDTQYFGPGTRLTVL.

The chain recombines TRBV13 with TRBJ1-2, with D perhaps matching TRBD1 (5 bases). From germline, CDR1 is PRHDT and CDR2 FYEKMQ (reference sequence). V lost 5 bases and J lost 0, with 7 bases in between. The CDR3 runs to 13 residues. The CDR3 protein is CASSLRANYGYTF. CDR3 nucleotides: TGTGCCAGCAGCCTCAGGGCTAACTATGGCTACACCTTC.

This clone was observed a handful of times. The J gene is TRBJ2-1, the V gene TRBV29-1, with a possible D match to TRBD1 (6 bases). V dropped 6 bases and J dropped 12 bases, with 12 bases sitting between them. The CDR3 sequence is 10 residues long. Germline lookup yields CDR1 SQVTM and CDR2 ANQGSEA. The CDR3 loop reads CSVGDMWQFF. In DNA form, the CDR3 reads TGCAGCGTGGGGGACATGTGGCAGTTCTTC.

Written as DNA, the CDR3 is TGTGCCAGCAGTGTGGGGTCGGAGACCCAGTACTTC. Protein sequence: CASSVGSETQYF. The chain has TRBV6-6 and TRBJ2-5; D is unresolved. V was trimmed by 5 bases and J by 5 bases, leaving 9 bases between them. The CDR3 extends over 12 amino acids. Germline V CDR1 and CDR2: MNHNY, SVGAGI (reference sequence).

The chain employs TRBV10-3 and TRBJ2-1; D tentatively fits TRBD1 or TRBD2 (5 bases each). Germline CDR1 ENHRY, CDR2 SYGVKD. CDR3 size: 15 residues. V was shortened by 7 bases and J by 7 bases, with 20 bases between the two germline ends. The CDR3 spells CAIMPSWDPGNEQFF. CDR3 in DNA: TGTGCCATCATGCCCTCGTGGGACCCGGGGAATGAGCAGTTCTTC.

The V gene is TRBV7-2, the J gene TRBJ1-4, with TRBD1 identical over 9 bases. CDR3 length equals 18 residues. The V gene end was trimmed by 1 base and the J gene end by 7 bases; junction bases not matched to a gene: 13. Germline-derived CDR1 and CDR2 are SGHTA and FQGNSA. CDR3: CASSLDLFGATGGEKLFF. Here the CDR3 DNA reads TGTGCCAGCAGCTTAGATCTCTTCGGTGCGACAGGGGGTGAAAAACTGTTTTTT. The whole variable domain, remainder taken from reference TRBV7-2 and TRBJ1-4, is GAGVSQSPSNKVTEKGKDVELRCDPISGHTALYWYRQSLGQGLEFLIYFQGNSAPDKSGLPSDRFSAERTGGSVSTLTIQRTQQEDSAVYLCASSLDLFGATGGEKLFFGSGTQLSVL.

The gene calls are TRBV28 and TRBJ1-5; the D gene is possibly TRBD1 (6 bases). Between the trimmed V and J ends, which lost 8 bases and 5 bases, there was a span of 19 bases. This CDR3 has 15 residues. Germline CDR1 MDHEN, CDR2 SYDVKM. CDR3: CASARLGEGDQPQHF. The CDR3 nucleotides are TGTGCCAGCGCACGGTTGGGCGAGGGGGATCAGCCCCAGCATTTT.

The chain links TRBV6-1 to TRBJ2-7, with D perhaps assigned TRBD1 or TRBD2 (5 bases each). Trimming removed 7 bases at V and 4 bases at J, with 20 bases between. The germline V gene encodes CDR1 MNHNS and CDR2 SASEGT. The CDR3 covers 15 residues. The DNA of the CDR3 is TGTGCCAGCACCGATGAGTGGGACCATATGTACGAGCAGTACTTC. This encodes CASTDEWDHMYEQYF.

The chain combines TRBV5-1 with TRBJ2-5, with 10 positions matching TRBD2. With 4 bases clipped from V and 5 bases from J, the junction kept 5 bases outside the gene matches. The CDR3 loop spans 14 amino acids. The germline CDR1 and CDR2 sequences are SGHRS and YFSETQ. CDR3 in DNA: TGCGCCAGCAGCCCCAGCGGGAGGGATGAGACCCAGTACTTC. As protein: CASSPSGRDETQYF.

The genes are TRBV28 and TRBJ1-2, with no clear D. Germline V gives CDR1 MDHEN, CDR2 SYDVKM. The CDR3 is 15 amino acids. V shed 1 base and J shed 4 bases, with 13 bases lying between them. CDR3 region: CASSLLSWVSYGYTF. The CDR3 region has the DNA TGTGCCAGCAGTTTATTGTCGTGGGTTTCCTATGGCTACACCTTC.

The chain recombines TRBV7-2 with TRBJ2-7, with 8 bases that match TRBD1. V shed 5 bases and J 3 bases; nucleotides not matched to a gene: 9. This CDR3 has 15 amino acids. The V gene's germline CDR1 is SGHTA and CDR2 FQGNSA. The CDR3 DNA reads TGTGCCAGCAGCGCCCAACCGGGACAGGTCTACGAGCAGTACTTC. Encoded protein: CASSAQPGQVYEQYF.